Listed below are T cell receptor beta chains from one sample, sequenced in a study of post-analysis software for immune sequencing data. TCRdb re-derived calls from the PCR reads in MiXCR, one entry per CDR3 protein. This sample has under 900,000 distinct CDR3 sequences, with approximately 53% found just once. The sample comprised blood. The receptors here all came from a girl aged 10 to 17 with multiple sclerosis. The CDR3 runs from the conserved cysteine through the conserved F or W. The D gene is left open where the match is weak. Clone size, where shown, is once, few, many, or a class for clones that have expanded.

TRBV20-1	TRBJ2-5	NA	few	CSATYRDRLWQETQYF	TGCAGTGCAACGTACCGGGACCGCCTCTGGCAAGAGACCCAGTACTTC
TRBV4-1	TRBJ1-1	TRBD1	once	CASSQGQRGAFF	TGCGCCAGCAGCCAGGGACAGCGGGGAGCTTTCTTT
TRBV20-1	TRBJ2-1	NA	NA	CSARVPIKSYNEQFF	TGCAGTGCTAGGGTACCAATAAAGTCGTACAATGAGCAGTTCTTC
TRBV11-1	TRBJ2-7	NA	NA	CASSRGGPPYEQYF	TGTGCCAGCAGCCGTGGTGGACCCCCCTACGAGCAGTACTTC
TRBV20-1	TRBJ2-5	NA	NA	CSAQTEHQETQYF	TGCAGTGCTCAGACCGAGCACCAAGAGACCCAGTACTTC
TRBV4-1	TRBJ1-2	NA	NA	CASSPTAPVIGYGYTF	TGCGCCAGCAGCCCGACCGCCCCGGTTATCGGCTATGGCTACACCTTC
TRBV12-5	TRBJ1-5	NA	NA	CASGFSSNQPQHF	TGTGCTAGTGGTTTTAGTAGCAATCAGCCCCAGCATTTT
TRBV6-2/TRBV6-3	TRBJ1-1	NA	NA	CASRDPGTNTEAFF	TGTGCCAGCAGGGACCCCGGGACAAACACTGAAGCTTTCTTT
TRBV29-1	TRBJ1-1	TRBD1	NA	CSVFKTGTHTEAFF	TGCAGCGTTTTTAAGACAGGGACCCACACTGAAGCTTTCTTT
TRBV27	TRBJ1-5	TRBD1	NA	CASSLGQGGAPQHF	TGTGCCAGCAGTCTCGGACAGGGAGGAGCGCCCCAGCATTTT
TRBV18	TRBJ1-5	NA	NA	CASSPPWDHQPQHF	TGTGCCAGCTCACCACCGTGGGACCATCAGCCCCAGCATTTT
TRBV5-1	TRBJ2-5	TRBD2	once	CASSFGPLAEETQYF	TGCGCCAGCAGCTTCGGGCCACTAGCGGAAGAGACCCAGTACTTC
TRBV18	TRBJ1-1	TRBD1	NA	CASSSERQGAGTEAFF	TGTGCCAGCTCCTCGGAACGACAGGGGGCAGGCACTGAAGCTTTCTTT
TRBV18	TRBJ2-1	NA	NA	CASSRAEGEQFF	TGTGCCAGCTCACGGGCCGAGGGTGAGCAGTTCTTC
TRBV4-1	TRBJ1-4	NA	NA	CASSQEEGRGKKLFF	TGCGCCAGCAGCCAAGAAGAAGGCAGGGGTAAAAAACTGTTTTTT
TRBV6-5	TRBJ1-2	NA	NA	CASSYIQEANTF	TGTGCCAGCAGTTACATCCAGGAGGCGAACACCTTC
TRBV5-1	TRBJ2-3	NA	NA	CASSPTRGTQYF	TGCGCCAGCAGCCCTACGAGAGGGACGCAGTATTTT
TRBV20-1	TRBJ2-3	NA	NA	CSARGTVGRDTQYF	TGCAGTGCTAGGGGGACGGTTGGAAGAGATACGCAGTATTTT
TRBV10-3	TRBJ1-2	NA	NA	CAISASILNYGYTF	TGTGCCATCAGCGCAAGTATCCTTAACTATGGCTACACCTTC
TRBV7-9	TRBJ2-5	TRBD1	NA	CASSRPTTGGQTQYF	TGTGCCAGCAGCCGGCCCACGACAGGGGGCCAGACCCAGTACTTC
TRBV5-6	TRBJ1-1	NA	few	CASSLVGYQNTEAFF	TGTGCCAGCAGCTTGGTGGGATACCAGAACACTGAAGCTTTCTTT
TRBV15	TRBJ2-3	TRBD1	NA	CATSRATGTGLRDTQYF	TGTGCCACCAGCAGAGCCACCGGGACAGGGCTTCGAGATACGCAGTATTTT
TRBV2	TRBJ1-1	NA	NA	CAYSREGPNTEAFF	TGTGCCTATTCGCGGGAAGGACCGAACACTGAAGCTTTCTTT
TRBV27	TRBJ2-1	NA	NA	CASRDGRPLSEQFF	TGTGCCAGTCGGGATGGGCGTCCTCTGAGTGAGCAGTTCTTC
TRBV20-1	TRBJ1-1	NA	few	CSARDGVRHLVPEAFF	TGCAGTGCTAGAGATGGGGTGCGTCATCTGGTCCCTGAAGCTTTCTTT
TRBV7-6	TRBJ2-1	NA	NA	CASSPQKVYNEQFF	TGTGCCAGCAGCCCCCAGAAGGTTTACAATGAGCAGTTCTTC
TRBV3-1	TRBJ2-1	NA	NA	CASSQRQGVDEQFF	TGTGCCAGCAGCCAACGCCAGGGAGTCGATGAGCAGTTCTTC
TRBV10-3	TRBJ2-3	NA	NA	CATRGSGDTQYF	TGTGCCACCCGGGGGTCGGGGGATACGCAGTATTTT
TRBV12-3/TRBV12-4	TRBJ1-2	NA	NA	CASSSSQVGPGGGYTF	TGTGCCAGCAGTTCGTCCCAGGTTGGGCCGGGAGGAGGCTACACCTTC
TRBV7-3	TRBJ1-2	NA	NA	CASSLTGGTGGYTF	TGTGCCAGCAGCTTAACCGGCGGGACGGGCGGCTACACCTTC
TRBV6-6	TRBJ1-6	TRBD1	few	CASSSGTGGNSPLHF	TGTGCCAGCAGTTCCGGGACAGGGGGTAATTCACCCCTCCACTTT
TRBV5-1	TRBJ2-7	TRBD2	NA	CASSSGGTSFEQYF	TGCGCCAGCAGCTCGGGGGGGACGTCTTTCGAGCAGTACTTC
TRBV20-1	TRBJ2-5	NA	NA	CSAGYRETQYF	TGCAGTGCTGGCTATAGAGAGACCCAGTACTTC
TRBV12-3/TRBV12-4	TRBJ2-7	NA	NA	CASSSRDSRQKIQYF	TGTGCCAGCAGTTCCCGGGACTCCCGGCAAAAGATCCAGTACTTC
TRBV6-5	TRBJ2-7	TRBD2	many	CASIERLAGNYEQYF	TGTGCCAGCATCGAACGACTAGCGGGGAACTACGAGCAGTACTTC
TRBV30	TRBJ2-7	TRBD1	NA	CAWIPRQGWPYEQYF	TGTGCCTGGATCCCCCGACAGGGGTGGCCCTACGAGCAGTACTTC
TRBV28	TRBJ2-7	TRBD2	few	CASSLRHPGGSSYEQYF	TGTGCCAGCAGTTTACGGCACCCCGGGGGGTCCTCCTACGAGCAGTACTTC
TRBV14	TRBJ2-7	NA	NA	CASSHRGSWGSYEQYF	TGTGCCAGCAGCCACAGGGGAAGCTGGGGGTCCTACGAGCAGTACTTC
TRBV6-5	TRBJ2-5	NA	NA	CASSWRTQETQYF	TGTGCCAGCAGTTGGCGGACTCAAGAGACCCAGTACTTC
TRBV27	TRBJ2-3	NA	NA	CASSQTLISTDTQYF	TGTGCCAGCAGCCAAACCCTGATTAGCACAGATACGCAGTATTTT
TRBV19	TRBJ2-7	NA	few	CASSPTGREQYF	TGTGCCAGTAGTCCAACAGGGAGAGAGCAGTACTTC
TRBV5-1	TRBJ2-3	TRBD2	NA	CASSPPSDQRTSGRTDTQYF	TGCGCCAGCAGTCCTCCGTCCGACCAACGGACTAGCGGGAGAACAGATACGCAGTATTTT
TRBV12-3/TRBV12-4	TRBJ2-1	TRBD2	NA	CASSPRTGREAQTRDNEQFF	TGTGCCAGCAGCCCTAGGACTGGGCGGGAGGCCCAAACGAGGGACAATGAGCAGTTCTTC
TRBV20-1	TRBJ1-5	NA	NA	CSARAIGEDNQPQHF	TGCAGTGCTAGGGCCATCGGGGAGGACAATCAGCCCCAGCATTTT
TRBV9	TRBJ1-2	TRBD1	NA	CASSVVGGSSYGYTF	TGTGCCAGCAGCGTAGTAGGGGGCAGTTCCTATGGCTACACCTTC
TRBV20-1	TRBJ2-3	TRBD2	NA	CSARGPGLGLLDTQYF	TGCAGTGCTAGAGGACCGGGACTAGGGCTTTTAGATACGCAGTATTTT
TRBV20-1	TRBJ2-4	TRBD2	NA	CSAYSGQFTKNIQYF	TGCAGTGCTTATAGCGGGCAATTCACCAAAAACATTCAGTACTTC
TRBV27	TRBJ2-7	TRBD1	NA	CASSLLAGTGTYEQYF	TGTGCCAGCAGTTTATTAGCTGGGACAGGGACCTACGAGCAGTACTTC
TRBV5-1	TRBJ2-7	TRBD2	NA	CASSPSGSFEQYF	TGCGCCAGCAGTCCTAGCGGGAGCTTCGAGCAGTACTTC
TRBV11-2	TRBJ2-7	TRBD1	NA	CASSRGTGGIYEQYF	TGTGCCAGCAGCCGAGGGACAGGGGGCATCTACGAGCAGTACTTC
TRBV29-1	TRBJ2-1	TRBD2	NA	CSVDSGGTLYNEQFF	TGCAGCGTGGATAGCGGGGGGACCTTATACAATGAGCAGTTCTTC
TRBV7-9	TRBJ1-2	TRBD1	NA	CASSLWASPGDRVNYGYTF	TGTGCCAGCAGCCTTTGGGCTAGTCCCGGGGACAGGGTTAACTATGGCTACACCTTC
TRBV7-2	TRBJ1-1	NA	few	CASSQGPMNTEAFF	TGTGCCAGCAGCCAAGGCCCCATGAACACTGAAGCTTTCTTT
TRBV27	TRBJ2-1	NA	few	CASSFEGLSYNEQFF	TGTGCCAGCAGTTTTGAAGGGCTCTCGTACAATGAGCAGTTCTTC
TRBV4-1	TRBJ2-1	NA	NA	CASSQGGPRGNEQFF	TGCGCCAGCAGCCAGGGGGGCCCCAGGGGGAATGAGCAGTTCTTC
TRBV25-1	TRBJ1-2	NA	few	CASSEPQERSGYTF	TGTGCCAGCAGTGAACCACAGGAGCGCAGTGGCTACACCTTC
TRBV4-2	TRBJ1-4	TRBD1	NA	CASSQDRSGTGGNEKLFF	TGTGCCAGCAGCCAAGATCGAAGTGGGACAGGGGGCAATGAAAAACTGTTTTTT
TRBV29-1	TRBJ1-2	NA	few	CSVDAAIPNYGYTF	TGCAGCGTTGACGCGGCGATCCCTAACTATGGCTACACCTTC
TRBV5-5	TRBJ2-7	NA	NA	CASSSMAGRTYEQYF	TGTGCCAGCAGCTCAATGGCGGGCAGAACCTACGAGCAGTACTTC
TRBV29-1	TRBJ2-7	NA	few	CSVEDPEHLYEQYF	TGCAGCGTTGAAGATCCGGAACATCTGTACGAGCAGTACTTC